This TCR beta chain emerged from a study of T-cell reconstitution after alpha-beta-depleted transplantation in children. CDR1 and CDR2 from the germline V gene are SEHNR and FQNEAQ (reference sequence). V was clipped by 4 bases and J by 4 bases, with 22 bases between them. This CDR3 is 17 amino acids long. Preparing the TCRbeta library involved the use of unique molecular identifiers. In TCRdb, the PCR reads were re-called with MiXCR into one record per CDR3 protein. The data show 80,000 to 95,000 distinct CDR3 sequences, more than 7% seen once. The gene calls are TRBV7-9 and TRBJ1-2; D ambiguous. The sequenced sample was PBMCs from the stem cell graft donor, obtained from the stem cell graft. This TCR was recovered from a human donor who donated a stem cell graft to a child with congenital amegakaryocytic thrombocytopenia. The CDR3 reads CASSSGEVPRPSYGYTF. The CDR3, as DNA: TGTGCCAGCAGCTCTGGGGAAGTACCACGACCCTCCTATGGCTACACCTTC.